This T cell receptor beta chain derives from a study of OX40 agonist ivuxolimab in advanced cancers. Study at large: At 0.01 to 10 mg/kg, ivuxolimab was administered intravenously to patients every 2 weeks. Having had anti-PD-1, anti-PD-L1 or anti-CTLA-4 therapy before was allowed, and around 39% had some. Study-level findings and limits: On average, a greater number of expanded clones characterised CD8+ T cells relative to CD4+.

Comment on this clone: The antigen is undetermined.

Method: immunoSEQ multiplex PCR; TCRdb's copy keeps in-frame clones and lacks some. The sample gives 57,000 or so clones, about 88% of which show up once; 4.7% is in the top ten. The CDR3 totals 16 residues. Germline CDR1 SGHRS, CDR2 YFSETQ. Losses at the gene ends were 1 base for V and 2 bases for J; bases not matched to a gene: 5. The material was CD4+ or CD8+ T cells sorted from blood, obtained in a trial of the OX40 agonist ivuxolimab. The chain recombines TRBV5-1 with TRBJ2-1; 8 bases are a match to TRBD2. The clonotype was recovered from an adult with an advanced solid tumor such as melanoma, head and neck, liver or kidney cancer. The CDR3, as DNA: TGCGCCAGCAGCTTGAGCGGGAGTAGGACCTACAATGAGCAGTTCTTC. Protein: CASSLSGSRTYNEQFF.